The 16 T cell receptor beta chains listed next were all sequenced from one sample in a study of shared clonotypes between healthy human individuals. Profiling relied on immunoSEQ multiplex PCR, and the TCRdb table lists in-frame clones only, not all of them. The repertoire holds 2 million to 2.5 million clones, with about 92% as singletons. As defined, naive CD8 cells were CD45RO-negative and positively selected for CCR7, with terminally differentiated effector memory CD45RA+ cells excluded. The source material was naive CD8+ T cells from PBMCs. The receptors come from a man in his late teens or twenties in good health. Some clones in this sample may be carry-over from other donors' samples.

V usage is TRBV28 and J usage is TRBJ2-7, with D uncertain. The CDR3 sequence is 14 residues long. Germline V CDR1 and CDR2: MDHEN, SYDVKM. Trimming shortened V by 3 bases and J by 2 bases, and 11 bases separated the two germline ends. CDR3 region: CASSLRTVTYEQYF. CDR3 coding DNA: TGTGCCAGCAGTTTGAGGACGGTCACCTACGAGCAGTACTTC. The entire variable domain, with the rest obtained from reference TRBV28 and TRBJ2-7, is as follows: DVKVTQSSRYLVKRTGEKVFLECVQDMDHENMFWYRQDPGLGLRLIYFSYDVKMKEKGDIPEGYSVSREKKERFSLILESASTNQTSMYLCASSLRTVTYEQYFGPGTRLTVT.

The chain carries TRBV27 and TRBJ2-7, with TRBD1 identical over 8 bases. Germline loops: CDR1 MNHEY, CDR2 SMNVEV (reference sequence). The CDR3 extends over 18 amino acids. The junction had 17 bases not matched to a gene; V was cut back by 5 bases and J by 2 bases. The CDR3 loop reads CASSPSPPTGEPPYEQYF. In DNA, the CDR3 is TGTGCCAGCAGTCCCTCACCTCCGACAGGGGAACCTCCCTACGAGCAGTACTTC.

V usage is TRBV4-1 and J usage is TRBJ2-5; D remains unclear. CDR3 size: 15 residues. V lost 4 bases to trimming and J lost 5 bases, with 17 bases between them. Germline CDR1 is MGHRA and CDR2 is YSYEKL. CDR3 coding DNA: TGCGCCAGCAGCCCCCCGTTTCGGTCCGGGGAGACCCAGTACTTC. Translating gives CASSPPFRSGETQYF.

This rearrangement joins TRBV28 to TRBJ2-7; TRBD1 might be the D (6 bases). Trimming left V 3 bases short and J 7 bases short, with 16 bases between. This CDR3 has 14 amino acids. Per germline, CDR1 MDHEN and CDR2 SYDVKM. CDR3 amino acids: CASSFRGYPWEQYF. DNA of the CDR3: TGTGCCAGCAGTTTCAGGGGATACCCTTGGGAGCAGTACTTC.

The chain joins TRBV4-3 to TRBJ1-4; TRBD1 might be the D (5 bases). This CDR3 is built from 16 residues. The germline CDR1 and CDR2 sequences are LGHNA and YSLEER. Trimming cost V 0 bases and J 4 bases, with 12 bases left between them. The CDR3 bases are TGCGCCAGCAGCCAAGATGGTTGGGGACTTAATGAAAAACTGTTTTTT. Translating it yields CASSQDGWGLNEKLFF.

The V gene is TRBV6-6, the J gene TRBJ1-1, with D possibly matching TRBD1 (5 bases). Deletions cut 5 bases from V and 5 bases from J, with 18 bases between. This CDR3 comprises 15 residues. CDR1 is MNHNY and CDR2 is SVGAGI in the germline V gene (reference sequence). This CDR3 reads CASSRRGGKKTEAFF. The CDR3 nucleotides are TGTGCCAGCAGTCGACGGGGGGGTAAGAAGACTGAAGCTTTCTTT.

The chain recombines TRBV15 with TRBJ2-7; the D is unclear. V lost 1 base to trimming and J lost 7 bases, with 8 bases between them. Germline assignment: CDR1 LNHNV and CDR2 YYDKDF (reference sequence). CDR3 size: 12 residues. In DNA, the CDR3 is TGTGCCACCAGCAGAGCAATTGGGGAGCAGTACTTC. This encodes CATSRAIGEQYF.

This clone has only one observation. Other DNA sequences in the sample encode the same CDR3. The chain employs TRBV9 and TRBJ2-2; D is perhaps TRBD2 (6 bases). The CDR3 extends over 14 amino acids. Per the germline V gene, CDR1 is SGDLS and CDR2 is YYNGEE. V was trimmed by 3 bases and J by 3 bases, leaving 9 bases between them. CDR3 sequence reads: CASSGTGDTGELFF. CDR3 nucleotides: TGTGCCAGCAGCGGCACGGGGGACACCGGGGAGCTGTTTTTT. Together with reference TRBV9 and TRBJ2-2, the CDR3 gives the full variable domain: DSGVTQTPKHLITATGQRVTLRCSPRSGDLSVYWYQQSLDQGLQFLIQYYNGEERAKGNILERFSAQQFPDLHSELNLSSLELGDSALYFCASSGTGDTGELFFGEGSRLTVL.

This chain's CDR3 is CASSESTRLADYNEQFF. The CDR3 region has the DNA TGCGCCAGCAGTGAGTCGACAAGACTAGCGGACTACAATGAGCAGTTCTTC. This rearrangement joins TRBV10-2 to TRBJ2-1; 9 bases agree with TRBD2. The V segment lost 0 bases and the J segment 3 bases; nucleotides outside the gene matches: 6. The CDR3 runs 17 residues. Germline loops: CDR1 WSHSY, CDR2 SAAADI.

The genes are TRBV4-1 and TRBJ2-7; 11 bases agree with TRBD2. Germline V gene sequence: CDR1 MGHRA, CDR2 YSYEKL. After removal of 1 base from V and 3 bases from J, the junction contained 5 bases not matched to a gene. The CDR3 is 16 amino acids. The CDR3, as DNA: TGCGCCAGCAGCCAAGGGCTAGCGGGAGGTCGCTACGAGCAGTACTTC. Translated, it gives CASSQGLAGGRYEQYF.

The rearrangement joins TRBV27 to TRBJ1-5; D unresolved. The CDR3 consists of 14 residues. V was trimmed by 3 bases and J by 5 bases, leaving 11 bases between them. Germline-derived CDR1 and CDR2 are MNHEY and SMNVEV (reference sequence). The CDR3 DNA reads as TGTGCCAGCAGTTTTCGGGCAGTAGATCAGCCCCAGCATTTT. It is translated as CASSFRAVDQPQHF.

J is TRBJ1-2 and V is TRBV28; D remains unclear. Between the trimmed V and J ends, which lost 6 bases and 4 bases, there was a span of 12 bases. CDR3 length equals 13 residues. Germline V gene data show CDR1 as MDHEN and CDR2 as SYDVKM. The CDR3, as DNA: TGTGCCAGCAGGGCAGGCCAAACCTATGGCTACACCTTC. This sequence encodes CASRAGQTYGYTF.

The chain carries TRBV29-1 and TRBJ2-2, with a weak D call TRBD2 (7 bases). This CDR3 is built from 12 residues. Deletions cut 6 bases from V and 6 bases from J, with 11 bases between. CDR1 is SQVTM, CDR2 ANQGSEA, per germline. This CDR3 reads CSVPGGAGELFF. The CDR3 coding sequence is TGCAGCGTACCGGGGGGCGCCGGGGAGCTGTTTTTT.

The V call is TRBV28, the J call TRBJ2-5; D is uncertain. Between the trimmed V and J ends, which lost 2 bases and 1 base, there was a span of 20 bases. There are 18 residues in the CDR3. CDR1 is MDHEN, CDR2 SYDVKM, per germline. CDR3 in amino acids: CASSLPHRGRYFQETQYF. DNA for the CDR3: TGTGCCAGCAGTTTACCCCACCGCGGTCGGTACTTCCAAGAGACCCAGTACTTC.

The J gene is TRBJ2-7, the V gene TRBV4-3; possible D gene TRBD2, 5 bases. The CDR3 runs 16 residues. V was shortened by 0 bases and J by 4 bases, with 16 bases between the two germline ends. From germline, CDR1 is LGHNA and CDR2 YSLEER. Written as DNA, the CDR3 is TGCGCCAGCAGCCAAGATAGGCGGGCCACCTTTTACGAGCAGTACTTC. Protein sequence: CASSQDRRATFYEQYF.

This clone was recorded only once. The chain has TRBV7-2 and TRBJ2-2; a possible D gene is TRBD2 (5 bases). Per the germline V gene, CDR1 is SGHTA and CDR2 is FQGNSA. The ends were cut back, 1 base at V and 11 bases at J, with 8 bases in the middle. The CDR3 spans 12 residues. DNA for the CDR3: TGTGCCAGCAGCTTAGTACGGGAAGAGCTGTTTTTT. It codes for CASSLVREELFF. Looking up the rest from reference TRBV7-2 and TRBJ2-2 gives the full variable domain: GAGVSQSPSNKVTEKGKDVELRCDPISGHTALYWYRQSLGQGLEFLIYFQGNSAPDKSGLPSDRFSAERTGGSVSTLTIQRTQQEDSAVYLCASSLVREELFFGEGSRLTVL.